This TCR beta chain was obtained from a study of cytomegalovirus exposure and HLA in healthy donors. Study context: Falling in the Caucasian-associated ancestry cluster were roughly 80% of 350 to 400 genotyped donors.

60 Vbeta and 13 Jbeta primers were used in PCR. Sequenced by immunoSEQ multiplex PCR; TCRdb stores in-frame clones only, minus some. The sample records roughly 130,000 clones, about two thirds being singletons. The CDR3 is 13 amino acids. CDR1 and CDR2 (germline): SGHDT, YYEEEE. J lost 5 bases, V lost 4 bases, and 5 bases had no gene match. The receptor comes from a woman aged 55-69 years in good health and CMV-seropositive. The chain joins TRBV5-6 to TRBJ1-2; 7 nucleotides agree with TRBD1. The sequenced material came from PBMCs. The CDR3 sequence is CASSLDRQYGYTF. DNA of the CDR3: TGTGCCAGCAGCCTGGACAGGCAATATGGCTACACCTTC.